This TCR beta chain is from a study of blood T cell repertoires in COVID-19 (dated by TCRdb to the early 2020s). A note on the overall study: Samples covering the acute and convalescent phases of COVID-19 were provided by collaborators in the United States, Italy and Spain. The material from the prospective study consisted of cDNA or gDNA derived from T cells, B-cell-depleted T cells, or PBMCs. The dataset comprised deeply sampled blood TCRbeta repertoires from subjects exposed to, actively infected with, or recovered from COVID-19. The repertoires were made available in a free public database intended to serve as a resource for research on the immune response to SARS-CoV-2. Samples came from the ongoing ImmuneRACE study (first 160 participants) plus 1,254 subjects from 6 global collaborators. Sample metadata almost always included a de-identified subject ID, COVID-19 status, age in years and sex. Where available, HLA class I and class II types were obtained from metadata supplied by the sample provider rather than from assay-based typing.

The CDR3 goes from the cysteine to the phenylalanine over 14 residues. Of all the DNA, just the CDR3 is kept, 42 bases in frame from base 1. Trimming at the junction amounts to 3 bases on V and 4 bases on J, and the germline ends lie 7 bases apart. The germline V gene (reference sequence) supplies CDR1 MNHEY and CDR2 SMNVEV. Each collaborating institution followed its own protocols to collect whole blood in K2EDTA tubes. For TCRbeta analysis, collaborators shipped samples in one of three forms: frozen whole blood, isolated PBMCs, or DNA extracted from either of those sample types. As concerns this clone: Its binding antigen is unknown. There are no base qualities to consult, and no much larger clone falls within one base.

TCRbeta CDR3 regions were amplified from genomic DNA using the immunoSEQ Assay, a bias-controlled multiplex PCR. Per the source publication's procedure: The number of nucleated cells in each sample was estimated by amplification of reference gene primers within the assay. To quantify the absolute abundance of each unique TCRbeta CDR3 rearrangement, sequence reads were collapsed and filtered. Productive Simpson clonality was computed per sample as the square root of Simpson's diversity index over productive rearrangements. What TCRdb holds here is the immuneACCESS table cut down to in-frame rearrangements. Part of the clones is not present; checked against another copy, under half of the missing clones reflect an unresolved V gene, and the others are unexplained. The D gene and trimming were derived from the DNA, and the V and J assignments and clone size from that table. Within this sample are around 68,000 clones, with around four fifths of them counted one time only. The ten largest make up about 10% of the sample.

Overall study results and their limits: Clinical and demographic metadata were provided uncurated, with the amount varying by source and participant.

The chain is assembled from TRBV27 and TRBJ1-6; perhaps TRBD1 is the D gene, with 6 bases matching. The sequencing input was peripheral blood. The sequence was obtained from a woman aged 45-60 years with acute or convalescent COVID-19. The CDR3 reads as follows: CASSLDSYNSPLHF. The nucleotide sequence reads TGTGCCAGCAGTTTGGACAGTTATAATTCACCCCTCCACTTT.